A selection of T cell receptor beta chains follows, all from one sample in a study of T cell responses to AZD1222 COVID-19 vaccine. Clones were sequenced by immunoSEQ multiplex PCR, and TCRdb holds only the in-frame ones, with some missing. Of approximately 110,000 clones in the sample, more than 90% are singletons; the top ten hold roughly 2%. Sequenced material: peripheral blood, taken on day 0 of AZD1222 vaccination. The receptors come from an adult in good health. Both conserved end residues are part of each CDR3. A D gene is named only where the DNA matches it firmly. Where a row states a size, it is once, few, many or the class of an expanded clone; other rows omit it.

cdr3_aa: CASRDRDRGTHGYTF
cdr3_nt: TGTGCCAGCAGGGACCGGGACAGGGGGACCCATGGCTACACCTTC
d_call: TRBD1
v_call: TRBV6-5
j_call: TRBJ1-2
clone_size: -

cdr3_aa: CASSPETATNTGELFF
cdr3_nt: TGTGCCAGCAGCCCCGAAACGGCCACGAACACCGGGGAGCTGTTTTTT
d_call: -
v_call: TRBV9
j_call: TRBJ2-2
clone_size: -

cdr3_aa: CASSQRTSGINEQFF
cdr3_nt: TGTGCCAGCAGCCAGCGGACTAGCGGGATCAATGAGCAGTTCTTC
d_call: TRBD2
v_call: TRBV3-1/TRBV3-2
j_call: TRBJ2-1
clone_size: -

cdr3_aa: CASSQSGTSGGLNEQFF
cdr3_nt: TGCGCCAGCAGCCAATCAGGGACTAGCGGGGGCCTCAATGAGCAGTTCTTC
d_call: TRBD2
v_call: TRBV4-1
j_call: TRBJ2-1
clone_size: -

cdr3_aa: CASSQDTAGGWEQYF
cdr3_nt: TGCGCCAGCAGCCAAGATACAGCGGGGGGGTGGGAGCAGTACTTC
d_call: TRBD2
v_call: TRBV4-1
j_call: TRBJ2-7
clone_size: few

cdr3_aa: CATSDRTSSHLSYEQYF
cdr3_nt: TGTGCCACCAGTGATAGGACTAGCTCGCATCTCTCCTACGAGCAGTACTTC
d_call: TRBD2
v_call: TRBV24-1
j_call: TRBJ2-7
clone_size: -

cdr3_aa: CASSSWGRENGELFF
cdr3_nt: TGTGCCAGCAGTTCCTGGGGGAGGGAAAACGGGGAGCTGTTTTTT
d_call: TRBD2
v_call: TRBV27
j_call: TRBJ2-2
clone_size: once

cdr3_aa: CASSEWRNTEAFF
cdr3_nt: TGTGCCAGCAGTGAATGGAGGAACACTGAAGCTTTCTTT
d_call: -
v_call: TRBV2
j_call: TRBJ1-1
clone_size: -

cdr3_aa: CATSDLGRGYGYTF
cdr3_nt: TGTGCCACCAGTGATTTGGGGAGGGGCTATGGCTACACCTTC
d_call: -
v_call: TRBV24-1
j_call: TRBJ1-2
clone_size: -

cdr3_aa: CASSQSTTPLHF
cdr3_nt: TGTGCCAGCAGCCAATCTACCACACCCCTCCACTTT
d_call: -
v_call: TRBV16
j_call: TRBJ1-6
clone_size: -

cdr3_aa: CASSRGYQPQHF
cdr3_nt: TGTGCCAGCAGCCGGGGATATCAGCCCCAGCATTTT
d_call: -
v_call: TRBV12-3/TRBV12-4
j_call: TRBJ1-5
clone_size: once

cdr3_aa: CASSPRKNSPLHF
cdr3_nt: TGTGCCAGCAGCCCCCGCAAGAATTCACCCCTCCACTTT
d_call: -
v_call: TRBV11-3
j_call: TRBJ1-6
clone_size: -

cdr3_aa: CASSARGAAYNEQFF
cdr3_nt: TGTGCCAGCAGTGCGCGGGGGGCCGCCTACAATGAGCAGTTCTTC
d_call: TRBD2
v_call: TRBV6-2/TRBV6-3
j_call: TRBJ2-1
clone_size: -

cdr3_aa: CASRYPVRAQDDTEAFF
cdr3_nt: TGTGCCAGCAGATACCCCGTGAGGGCCCAGGATGACACTGAAGCTTTCTTT
d_call: -
v_call: TRBV7-9
j_call: TRBJ1-1
clone_size: -

cdr3_aa: CASSGTLGVYNEQFF
cdr3_nt: TGTGCCAGCAGCGGGACCCTAGGGGTCTACAATGAGCAGTTCTTC
d_call: -
v_call: TRBV5-5
j_call: TRBJ2-1
clone_size: -

cdr3_aa: CASSYTAQETQYF
cdr3_nt: TGTGCCAGCAGTTACACAGCCCAAGAGACCCAGTACTTC
d_call: -
v_call: TRBV6-5
j_call: TRBJ2-5
clone_size: once

cdr3_aa: CASRGQLNTDTQYF
cdr3_nt: TGTGCCAGTAGGGGTCAATTAAACACAGATACGCAGTATTTT
d_call: -
v_call: TRBV19
j_call: TRBJ2-3
clone_size: -

cdr3_aa: CASEVTGFDTEPQHF
cdr3_nt: TGTGCCAGCGAAGTGACAGGATTCGATACCGAGCCCCAGCATTTT
d_call: -
v_call: TRBV2
j_call: TRBJ1-5
clone_size: -

cdr3_aa: CASFLRAGQPQHF
cdr3_nt: TGTGCCAGCTTCTTAAGGGCAGGGCAGCCCCAGCATTTT
d_call: -
v_call: TRBV12-3/TRBV12-4
j_call: TRBJ1-5
clone_size: -

cdr3_aa: CAISDLSDEQYF
cdr3_nt: TGTGCCATCAGTGATCTGAGCGACGAGCAGTACTTC
d_call: -
v_call: TRBV10-3
j_call: TRBJ2-7
clone_size: -

cdr3_aa: CSARYVEKLFF
cdr3_nt: TGCAGTGCTAGATACGTTGAAAAACTGTTTTTT
d_call: -
v_call: TRBV20-1
j_call: TRBJ1-4
clone_size: -

cdr3_aa: CASSLAGSYGYTF
cdr3_nt: TGTGCCAGCAGTTTAGCTGGCAGTTATGGCTACACCTTC
d_call: -
v_call: TRBV12-3/TRBV12-4
j_call: TRBJ1-2
clone_size: -

cdr3_aa: CASSLYRGRRVNTEAFF
cdr3_nt: TGTGCCAGCAGTCTCTACAGGGGGCGCCGGGTGAACACTGAAGCTTTCTTT
d_call: TRBD1
v_call: TRBV28
j_call: TRBJ1-1
clone_size: -

cdr3_aa: CASSPGTSNTEAFF
cdr3_nt: TGTGCCAGCAGCCCCGGGACGTCGAACACTGAAGCTTTCTTT
d_call: -
v_call: TRBV7-3
j_call: TRBJ1-1
clone_size: -

cdr3_aa: CASMTGNQPQHF
cdr3_nt: TGTGCCAGTATGACAGGGAATCAGCCCCAGCATTTT
d_call: TRBD1
v_call: TRBV19
j_call: TRBJ1-5
clone_size: -

cdr3_aa: CASSFRSPGTNYGYTF
cdr3_nt: TGCGCCAGCAGCTTCAGAAGTCCAGGGACTAACTATGGCTACACCTTC
d_call: -
v_call: TRBV5-1
j_call: TRBJ1-2
clone_size: -

cdr3_aa: CASRSGYMNTEAFF
cdr3_nt: TGTGCCAGCAGGTCGGGGTACATGAACACTGAAGCTTTCTTT
d_call: -
v_call: TRBV2
j_call: TRBJ1-1
clone_size: -

cdr3_aa: CASSRRQPDQPQHF
cdr3_nt: TGTGCCAGCTCACGCCGACAGCCAGATCAGCCCCAGCATTTT
d_call: -
v_call: TRBV18
j_call: TRBJ1-5
clone_size: -

cdr3_aa: CASSPDRSPINEQFF
cdr3_nt: TGTGCCAGCAGCCCGGACAGGTCCCCTATCAATGAGCAGTTCTTC
d_call: TRBD1
v_call: TRBV6-5
j_call: TRBJ2-1
clone_size: -

cdr3_aa: CASSLDPLRRENIQYF
cdr3_nt: TGTGCCAGCAGCTTAGACCCTCTACGTCGGGAAAACATTCAGTACTTC
d_call: -
v_call: TRBV7-9
j_call: TRBJ2-4
clone_size: -

cdr3_aa: CASSQDRDYGYTF
cdr3_nt: TGTGCCAGCAGCCAGGACAGGGACTATGGCTACACCTTC
d_call: TRBD1
v_call: TRBV11-2
j_call: TRBJ1-2
clone_size: -

cdr3_aa: CASSLKLAGGTDTQYF
cdr3_nt: TGTGCCAGCAGCTTAAAATTGGCAGGGGGCACAGATACGCAGTATTTT
d_call: -
v_call: TRBV7-2
j_call: TRBJ2-3
clone_size: -

cdr3_aa: CASSQVPGQGSEAFF
cdr3_nt: TGCGCCAGCAGCCAAGTCCCGGGACAGGGCTCTGAAGCTTTCTTT
d_call: TRBD1
v_call: TRBV4-3
j_call: TRBJ1-1
clone_size: -

cdr3_aa: CASSFRRSWGTEAFF
cdr3_nt: TGTGCCAGCAGTTTCAGACGATCATGGGGCACTGAAGCTTTCTTT
d_call: -
v_call: TRBV27
j_call: TRBJ1-1
clone_size: -

cdr3_aa: CASSSPGQSYEQYF
cdr3_nt: TGTGCCAGCAGTTCCCCGGGACAAAGTTACGAGCAGTACTTC
d_call: -
v_call: TRBV28
j_call: TRBJ2-7
clone_size: -

cdr3_aa: CASSGGRGLTYGYTF
cdr3_nt: TGTGCCAGTAGTGGAGGCAGGGGACTCACCTATGGCTACACCTTC
d_call: -
v_call: TRBV19
j_call: TRBJ1-2
clone_size: -

cdr3_aa: CASSPQGHEQYF
cdr3_nt: TGTGCCAGCAGTCCACAGGGCCACGAGCAGTACTTC
d_call: -
v_call: TRBV6-5
j_call: TRBJ2-7
clone_size: once

cdr3_aa: CASSATGAYNEQFF
cdr3_nt: TGTGCCAGCAGCGCGACAGGGGCCTACAATGAGCAGTTCTTC
d_call: TRBD1
v_call: TRBV4-2
j_call: TRBJ2-1
clone_size: -

cdr3_aa: CASSRNIYEQYF
cdr3_nt: TGTGCCAGCTCACGTAACATCTACGAGCAGTACTTC
d_call: -
v_call: TRBV18
j_call: TRBJ2-7
clone_size: -

cdr3_aa: CASSEGGGPGSPLHF
cdr3_nt: TGTGCCAGCAGTGAAGGCGGGGGGCCAGGATCACCCCTCCACTTT
d_call: -
v_call: TRBV2
j_call: TRBJ1-6
clone_size: -

cdr3_aa: CASSVDQGNYGYTF
cdr3_nt: TGTGCCAGCAGCGTAGATCAGGGAAACTATGGCTACACCTTC
d_call: -
v_call: TRBV9
j_call: TRBJ1-2
clone_size: -

cdr3_aa: CASSLGTEAFF
cdr3_nt: TGCGCCAGCAGCTTGGGTACTGAAGCTTTCTTT
d_call: -
v_call: TRBV5-1
j_call: TRBJ1-1
clone_size: few

cdr3_aa: CASSFEGQGSTDTQYF
cdr3_nt: TGTGCCAGCAGCTTTGAGGGACAGGGTTCGACAGATACGCAGTATTTT
d_call: TRBD1
v_call: TRBV7-3
j_call: TRBJ2-3
clone_size: -

cdr3_aa: CASSTSTGRLYNEQFF
cdr3_nt: TGCGCCAGCAGCACCTCGACAGGGAGACTCTACAATGAGCAGTTCTTC
d_call: TRBD1
v_call: TRBV5-1
j_call: TRBJ2-1
clone_size: -

cdr3_aa: CASSPPVGGPNEQYF
cdr3_nt: TGTGCCAGCAGCCCGCCGGTGGGGGGGCCCAACGAGCAGTACTTC
d_call: -
v_call: TRBV11-3
j_call: TRBJ2-7
clone_size: once

cdr3_aa: CASSLVWRETDTQYF
cdr3_nt: TGTGCCAGCAGCTTGGTCTGGCGGGAGACAGATACGCAGTATTTT
d_call: TRBD2
v_call: TRBV5-5
j_call: TRBJ2-3
clone_size: -

cdr3_aa: CASSPRTGTNYGYTF
cdr3_nt: TGTGCCAGCAGTCCTCGGACAGGGACTAACTATGGCTACACCTTC
d_call: TRBD1
v_call: TRBV28
j_call: TRBJ1-2
clone_size: once

cdr3_aa: CASSSGGYGQPQHF
cdr3_nt: TGTGCCAGCAGTTCCGGGGGTTATGGTCAGCCCCAGCATTTT
d_call: -
v_call: TRBV7-2
j_call: TRBJ1-5
clone_size: -

cdr3_aa: CASSQHSQGAEQFF
cdr3_nt: TGTGCCAGCAGCCAACACTCACAGGGGGCTGAGCAGTTCTTC
d_call: TRBD1
v_call: TRBV3-1/TRBV3-2
j_call: TRBJ2-1
clone_size: -

cdr3_aa: CASRTRGYRGRNEKLFF
cdr3_nt: TGTGCCAGCAGAACTCGCGGTTACAGGGGCCGGAATGAAAAACTGTTTTTT
d_call: TRBD1
v_call: TRBV28
j_call: TRBJ1-4
clone_size: -

cdr3_aa: CASSQDSTARGGNEQFF
cdr3_nt: TGCGCCAGCAGCCAAGATAGTACGGCGCGGGGGGGCAATGAGCAGTTCTTC
d_call: TRBD2
v_call: TRBV4-1
j_call: TRBJ2-1
clone_size: -

cdr3_aa: CASNRGNQPQHF
cdr3_nt: TGTGCCAGCAACAGGGGGAATCAGCCCCAGCATTTT
d_call: TRBD1
v_call: TRBV28
j_call: TRBJ1-5
clone_size: -

cdr3_aa: CASLGTGGDQPQHF
cdr3_nt: TGTGCCAGCCTTGGGACAGGGGGGGATCAGCCCCAGCATTTT
d_call: TRBD1
v_call: TRBV6-5
j_call: TRBJ1-5
clone_size: -